This T cell receptor beta chain appears in the sequencing data of a study of T cells expressing NK-cell markers. Germline V gene data show CDR1 as SGDLS and CDR2 as YYNGEE. The length of the CDR3 is 16 residues. TCRdb processed the 5' RACE reads again and assigns one entry to each CDR3 protein, with no DNA. Reported are 450,000 to 600,000 distinct CDR3 sequences; the ten largest clones contain approximately 3.5%. The clonotype originates from a man younger than 30 in good health. The sequenced sample consisted of blood T cells: a sorted CD56 or NKG2C T cell subset, CD4+ or CD8+ T cells, or bulk PBMC T cells (not recorded which). V gene TRBV9 combines with J gene TRBJ2-1; TCRdb's D call of TRBD2 is untestable without DNA. The CDR3 protein is CASSVEASGRDNEQFF.